The TCR beta chain under discussion was sequenced for a study of blood T cell repertoires in COVID-19. Looked up from germline, CDR1 is MGHRA and CDR2 is YSYEKL. V was pared by 0 bases and J by 0 bases, with 24 bases between. The CDR3 has 21 amino acids. Sequencing used immunoSEQ multiplex PCR; TCRdb keeps in-frame clones, though not all of them. The data show about 300,000 clones, approximately 85% seen once. Source material: peripheral blood. The TCR originated in a woman between 50 and 59 years old with acute or convalescent COVID-19. The chain has TRBV4-1 and TRBJ2-4, with D possibly matching TRBD1 (6 bases). CDR3 DNA sequence: TGCGCCAGCAGCCAAGATATTTGGCAGGGGATACTAAACCTAGCCAAAAACATTCAGTACTTC. The encoded protein is CASSQDIWQGILNLAKNIQYF.